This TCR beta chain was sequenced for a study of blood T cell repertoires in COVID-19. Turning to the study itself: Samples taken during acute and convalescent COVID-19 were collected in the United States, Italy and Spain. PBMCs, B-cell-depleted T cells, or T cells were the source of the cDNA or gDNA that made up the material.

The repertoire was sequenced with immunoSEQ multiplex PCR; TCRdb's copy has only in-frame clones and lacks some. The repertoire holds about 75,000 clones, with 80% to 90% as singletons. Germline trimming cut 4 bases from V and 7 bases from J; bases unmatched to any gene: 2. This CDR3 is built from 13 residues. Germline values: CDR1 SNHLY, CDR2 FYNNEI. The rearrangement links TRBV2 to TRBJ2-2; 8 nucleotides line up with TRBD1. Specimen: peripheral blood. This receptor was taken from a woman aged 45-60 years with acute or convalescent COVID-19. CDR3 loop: CASSAGGLGELFF. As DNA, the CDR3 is TGTGCCAGCAGTGCAGGGGGCCTCGGGGAGCTGTTTTTT.